This T cell receptor (beta chain) was retrieved from a study of T-cell memory formation after mild COVID-19. This clonotype was counted ten times or more. The CDR3 is 14 residues long. Germline loops: CDR1 DFQATT, CDR2 SNEGSKA (reference sequence). The V gene lost 6 bases and the J gene lost 0 bases, with 12 bases spanning the gap. TCRdb re-called the 5' RACE reads with MiXCR, one entry per CDR3 protein. The sample holds 200,000 to 250,000 distinct CDR3 sequences, approximately 10% seen once. This TCR came from a man aged 18 to 30 who had mild COVID-19 (a few samples of this study predate the infection). Cell type and time point are not known. Sequencing was performed on PBMCs or a T cell subset sorted from them (not recorded which). The chain uses TRBV20-1 and TRBJ1-3, with a possible D match to TRBD1 (5 bases). The CDR3 reads CSARDFNSGNTIYF. CDR3 coding DNA: TGCAGTGCCCGGGACTTCAACTCTGGAAACACCATATATTTT.